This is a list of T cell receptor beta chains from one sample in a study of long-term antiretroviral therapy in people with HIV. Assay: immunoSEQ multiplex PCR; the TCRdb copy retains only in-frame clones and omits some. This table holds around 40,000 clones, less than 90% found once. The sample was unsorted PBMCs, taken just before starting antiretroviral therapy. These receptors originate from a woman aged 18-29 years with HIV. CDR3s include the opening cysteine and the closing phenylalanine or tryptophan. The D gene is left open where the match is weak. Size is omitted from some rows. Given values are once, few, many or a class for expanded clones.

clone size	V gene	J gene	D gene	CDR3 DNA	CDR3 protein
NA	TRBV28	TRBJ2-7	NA	TGTGCCAGCAGTTCAGGACAGACCTACGAGCAGTACTTC	CASSSGQTYEQYF
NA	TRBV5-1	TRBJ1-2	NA	TGCGCCAGCAGCCCCCGTACAGGGTCTATACCCCCCCGTGATGGCTACACCTTC	CASSPRTGSIPPRDGYTF
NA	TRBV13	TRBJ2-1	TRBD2	TGTGCCAGCAGCTTCCTGGTGACTAGCGGGAGGGCCAATGAGCAGTTCTTC	CASSFLVTSGRANEQFF
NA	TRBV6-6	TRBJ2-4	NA	TGTGCCAGCAGTTGGTTTCGGGGGGCCGATCTTCACATTCAGTACTTC	CASSWFRGADLHIQYF
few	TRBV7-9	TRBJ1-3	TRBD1	TGTGCCAGCAGCTCGACAGGGGGCAGTAGCACCATATATTTT	CASSSTGGSSTIYF
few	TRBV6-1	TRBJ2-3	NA	TGTGCCAGCAGTGAATACACGGGAGCTATAGATACGCAGTATTTT	CASSEYTGAIDTQYF
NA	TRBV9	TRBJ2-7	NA	TGTGCCAGCAGCGTAGGGGACTTCTACGAGCAGTACTTC	CASSVGDFYEQYF
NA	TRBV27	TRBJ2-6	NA	TGTGCCAGCACCAGACGGACACTTTCCAACTCCGGGGCCAACGTCCTGACTTTC	CASTRRTLSNSGANVLTF
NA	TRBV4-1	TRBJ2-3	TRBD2	TGCGCCAGCAGCCAAGATCTGGGACTATTCTCAGATACGCAGTATTTT	CASSQDLGLFSDTQYF
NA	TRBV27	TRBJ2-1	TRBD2	TGTGCCAGCAGACCTAGGCTAGCGGGAGGGGGCCATGAGCAGTTCTTC	CASRPRLAGGGHEQFF